This TCR beta chain was found in a study of beta chain features in type 1 diabetes. Looking at the study overall: When patients were set against healthy donors, age, gender and cell yields were similar. Investigators examined approximately 110,000,000 sorted cells across all samples. The study's findings and limits: Moderately but significantly shorter TCRB CDR3s were found in Type 1 diabetes patients in all four CD4+ subsets.

Sequenced material consisted of expressed TCRB transcripts (all of the isolated RNA was reverse transcribed). Some clones are missing from TCRdb's copy, which holds only in-frame ones; the method was immunoSEQ multiplex PCR. In the table there are 150,000 or so clones, about a tenth of which are singletons. Germline assignment: CDR1 SGHAT and CDR2 FQNNGV. With 5 bases removed from V and 8 bases from J, the gap between germline ends came to 11 bases. This CDR3 has 12 residues. Via the markers CD45RO/CCR7/CD25/CD127/CD95/CD27, stem cell-like memory, regulatory, central memory and naive CD4+ cells were sorted. Notes on this clone: Its antigen remains unidentified.

The chain links TRBV11-2 to TRBJ2-3, with unresolved D. The source of this sequence is a woman in her forties in good health. The sequencing sample was made of central memory CD4+ T cells from blood. The DNA of the CDR3 is TGTGCCAGCAGCCCCCCCTCCGGTACGCAGTATTTT. This encodes CASSPPSGTQYF.